Below, 3 T cell receptor beta chains from the same sample are listed, as sequenced in a study of blood T cell repertoires in COVID-19. Using immunoSEQ multiplex PCR, the repertoire was profiled, and TCRdb retains in-frame clones only, with some absent. Of 40,000 to 55,000 clones in the sample, approximately 90% were seen once. The sequenced material came from peripheral blood. These receptors all stem from a man in his sixties or seventies with active COVID-19.

This sequence joins TRBV5-1 and TRBJ1-2, with D perhaps matching TRBD1 (5 bases). The V and J ends lost 3 bases and 6 bases respectively, with 12 bases between them. The CDR3 loop spans 13 amino acids. CDR1 and CDR2 (germline): SGHRS, YFSETQ. In DNA, the CDR3 is TGCGCCAGCAGCTCCGGCTGGGGGGATGGCTACACCTTC. Protein: CASSSGWGDGYTF. Looking up the rest from reference TRBV5-1 and TRBJ1-2 gives the full variable domain: KAGVTQTPRYLIKTRGQQVTLSCSPISGHRSVSWYQQTPGQGLQFLFEYFSETQRNKGNFPGRFSGRQFSNSRSEMNVSTLELGDSALYLCASSSGWGDGYTFGSGTRLTVV.

The V and J genes are TRBV5-1 and TRBJ2-3; TRBD2 aligns across 9 bases. Per germline, CDR1 SGHRS and CDR2 YFSETQ. V gave up 0 bases and J gave up 6 bases; unmatched junction bases: 2. This CDR3 comprises 14 residues. The CDR3 DNA reads TGCGCCAGCAGCTTGGGTGCGGGGGGGGATACGCAGTATTTT. It specifies CASSLGAGGDTQYF. Variable domain in full (rest from reference TRBV5-1 and TRBJ2-3): KAGVTQTPRYLIKTRGQQVTLSCSPISGHRSVSWYQQTPGQGLQFLFEYFSETQRNKGNFPGRFSGRQFSNSRSEMNVSTLELGDSALYLCASSLGAGGDTQYFGPGTRLTVL.

The chain carries TRBV18 and TRBJ1-5; 8 bases fit TRBD1. Germline CDR1 reads KGHSH; CDR2 reads LQKENI. V trimming: 3 bases; J trimming: 0 bases; junction bases outside the gene matches: 4. CDR3 size: 16 residues. This CDR3 reads CASSPQGASSNQPQHF. CDR3 nucleotide sequence: TGTGCCAGCTCACCCCAGGGGGCGAGTAGCAATCAGCCCCAGCATTTT.